This T cell receptor (beta chain) was identified in a study of memory CD4+ T cells and cytomegalovirus serostatus. The CDR3 totals 18 residues. V was clipped by 2 bases and J by 5 bases; unmatched bases: 5. Germline assignment: CDR1 SGHTA and CDR2 FQGNSA. As processed by the authors: After removing out-of-frame reads, under 2.5 million distinct TCRbeta sequences remained. TCRdb keeps only in-frame clones here, not all; method: immunoSEQ multiplex PCR. V, J and clone size reflect that table, while D and trimming were determined from the DNA. The top ten clones hold 0.95% to 1.2% of a sample with approximately 45,000 clones, around three quarters of them seen once. Study-wide points: The CMV-associated TCR signature appears largely within the CD4+ memory repertoire.

On this clone: The antigen is unknown.

The sort gate was single viable CD3+CD4+CD8-CD45RO+ cells for memory CD4+ T cells. Positive selection with CD4 microbeads enriched total CD4+ T cells. This receptor was taken from an adult in good health and CMV-seronegative. J is TRBJ2-2 and V is TRBV7-2, with 16 bases identical to TRBD2. Sequenced sample: memory CD4+ T cells from blood. The CDR3 reads CASSLTGLAGGRTGELFF. DNA for the CDR3: TGTGCCAGCAGCTTAACGGGACTAGCGGGAGGGCGTACCGGGGAGCTGTTTTTT.